This T cell receptor beta chain originates from a study of T-cell memory formation after mild COVID-19. TCRdb reprocessed the 5' RACE reads via MiXCR and lists one record per CDR3 protein. There are 470,000 or so distinct CDR3 sequences in the sample; roughly 20% occur only once, and 12% lies in the top ten. With 7 bases removed from V and 6 bases from J, the gap between germline ends came to 19 bases. Germline V gene sequence: CDR1 SGHVS, CDR2 FQNEAQ. This CDR3 is 16 amino acids long. The V and J genes are TRBV7-8 and TRBJ1-6, with D maybe TRBD1 (6 bases). Sequences were obtained from PBMCs or a T cell subset sorted from them (not recorded which). The receptor was isolated from an adult woman who had mild COVID-19 (a few samples of this study predate the infection). Cell type and time point are not known. CDR3 amino acids: CASTHGVGGGNSPLHF. The CDR3 DNA reads TGTGCCAGCACCCATGGGGTAGGGGGAGGTAATTCACCCCTCCACTTT.